This TCR beta chain was profiled in a study of Ad26.COV2.S vaccination and SARS-CoV-2 variants. Study results and caveats: Recipients of vaccine and of placebo showed similar breadth of their non-spike TCR repertoires.

Method: immunoSEQ multiplex PCR; TCRdb's copy keeps in-frame clones and lacks some. The sample has over 110,000 clones; 80% to 90% are singletons. Worth noting for this clone: As yet, its antigen is unknown.

Per the germline V gene, CDR1 is SGHVS and CDR2 is FQNEAQ. J was trimmed by 5 bases and V by 4 bases; bases with no gene match: 5. This CDR3 spans 15 amino acids. Sequencing used peripheral blood, obtained after recovery from COVID-19. This chain links TRBV7-8 with TRBJ2-1; 10 bases match TRBD1. The receptor was derived from a human donor who had recovered from COVID-19. The CDR3 DNA is TGTGCCAGCAGCTATAGACAGGGGGCCAACAATGAGCAGTTCTTC. It translates to CASSYRQGANNEQFF.